This T cell receptor (beta chain) came from a study of CD8+ T cells in alopecia areata. CDR3 length: 13 residues. The germline CDR1 and CDR2 sequences are KGHSH and LQKENI. Deletions cut 2 bases from V and 7 bases from J, with 9 bases between. Sequencing relied on a cDNA template that was reverse transcribed from extracted RNA. Assay: immunoSEQ multiplex PCR; the TCRdb copy retains only in-frame clones and omits some. The table records some 110,000 clones, 55% to 80% of them present only once. Study results and caveats: Sequencing of scalp samples also captures resident alphabeta T cells of normal skin. Higher clonality was seen in lesional scalp than in normal scalp, especially in alopecia totalis/universalis.

Comments on this clone: Antigen unknown.

Sequencing used CD4+ T cells sorted from blood. The genes are TRBV18 and TRBJ1-5; unclear D gene. This TCR derives from a human donor in good health. The CDR3 coding sequence is TGTGCCAGCTCACCAAGGAACCTACAGCCCCAGCATTTT. It codes for CASSPRNLQPQHF.